A single sample gave rise to the 28 T cell receptor beta chains below, sequenced in a study of identical twins. TCRdb processed the 5' RACE reads anew with MiXCR; each CDR3 protein has one entry. Here the sample spans about 550,000 distinct CDR3 sequences, approximately 20% being singletons. This same sample was also taken into another study, of yellow fever vaccine responses in identical twins.

The sequencing input was CD4+ T cells sorted from blood. The receptors here all came from a woman younger than 30 in good health.

The chain links TRBV24-1 to TRBJ2-1; 8 positions match TRBD1. Germline lookup yields CDR1 KGHDR and CDR2 SFDVKD. The V and J ends lost 4 bases and 7 bases, in that order; junction bases with no gene match: 11. This CDR3 is built from 16 residues. In nucleotides, the CDR3 is TGTGCCACCAGTGAAATCGACAGGGGACCCGGAAATGAGCAGTTCTTC. Protein product: CATSEIDRGPGNEQFF.

V usage is TRBV6-5 and J usage is TRBJ2-1; D possibly uses TRBD1 or TRBD2 (5 bases each). V dropped 0 bases and J dropped 7 bases, with 19 bases sitting between them. This CDR3 comprises 17 residues. Germline CDR1 MNHEY, CDR2 SVGAGI. The CDR3 reads CASSYSFRVHGGNEQFF. The CDR3 region has the DNA TGTGCCAGCAGTTACTCTTTTAGGGTCCATGGGGGTAATGAGCAGTTCTTC.

This clonotype was observed a handful of times. The genes are TRBV18 and TRBJ2-3, with 8 bases that match TRBD2. Germline V gene sequence: CDR1 KGHSH, CDR2 LQKENI. J was trimmed by 11 bases and V by 1 base; bases with no gene match: 2. The CDR3 has 12 residues. CDR3 region: CASSPLAGMQYF. CDR3 DNA: TGTGCCAGCTCACCACTAGCGGGGATGCAGTATTTT.

This clonotype was seen a few times. The rearrangement joins TRBV20-1 to TRBJ2-7; unclear D gene. The CDR3 spans 13 residues. The V end was cut by 6 bases, the J end by 2 bases, with 14 bases between. Germline V gene sequence: CDR1 DFQATT, CDR2 SNEGSKA (reference sequence). CDR3 bases: TGCAGTGCCAGTGAGGCACTACCCTACGAGCAGTACTTC. Translation gives CSASEALPYEQYF.

The CDR3 is CASSLRVSYEQYF. DNA of the CDR3: TGTGCCAGCAGTTTACGGGTTTCCTACGAGCAGTACTTC. The chain employs TRBV12-3 or TRBV12-4 and TRBJ2-7; D is ambiguous. CDR3 size: 13 residues. Trimming pared 2 bases from V and 1 base from J, leaving 6 bases between.

In this sample, this clonotype turned up a few times. V usage is TRBV7-9 and J usage is TRBJ1-5; the D gene is possibly TRBD1 (6 bases). Per the germline V gene, CDR1 is SEHNR and CDR2 is FQNEAQ (reference sequence). This CDR3 is built from 16 residues. Trimming shortened V by 1 base and J by 1 base, and 11 bases separated the two germline ends. This CDR3 reads CASSLGTGLSNQPQHF. CDR3 nucleotide sequence: TGTGCCAGCAGCTTAGGTACAGGGCTAAGCAATCAGCCCCAGCATTTT.

This sequence joins TRBV12-3 or TRBV12-4 and TRBJ1-2; D is undetermined. Trimming shortened V by 0 bases and J by 7 bases, and 9 bases separated the two germline ends. This CDR3 has 13 residues. Here the CDR3 reads CASSLARGSGYTF. In DNA form, the CDR3 reads TGTGCCAGCAGTTTAGCACGAGGGTCTGGCTACACCTTC.

This clonotype was picked up a small number of times. The chain carries TRBV5-1 and TRBJ2-3; D possibly matches TRBD1 or TRBD2 (5 bases each). The germline V gene has CDR1 SGHRS and CDR2 YFSETQ. The CDR3 is 16 amino acids. Between the trimmed V and J ends, which lost 0 bases and 10 bases, there was a span of 21 bases. CDR3 sequence reads: CASSLATQGRGAPQYF. Here the CDR3 DNA reads TGCGCCAGCAGCTTGGCGACCCAAGGTCGGGGCGCCCCGCAGTATTTT.

The rearrangement links TRBV11-2 to TRBJ1-2, with TRBD1 identical over 9 bases. V trimming: 5 bases; J trimming: 7 bases; junction bases outside the gene matches: 5. CDR1 is SGHAT, CDR2 FQNNGV, per germline. The CDR3 runs to 13 residues. CDR3 in DNA: TGTGCCAGCAGCCCACAGGGGGCGGCTGGCTACACCTTC. Amino acids: CASSPQGAAGYTF.

This clonotype appeared a few times. The J gene is TRBJ1-2, the V gene TRBV20-1, with 7 positions matching TRBD1. J lost 4 bases, V lost 3 bases, and 2 bases had no gene match. CDR1 and CDR2 from the germline V gene are DFQATT and SNEGSKA (reference sequence). The CDR3 has 12 residues. CDR3 DNA: TGCAGTGCTAGGGGACAGAGCTATGGCTACACCTTC. This encodes CSARGQSYGYTF.

The chain is built from TRBV10-3 and TRBJ2-7; the match to TRBD2 covers 13 bases. Germline V lookup: CDR1 ENHRY, CDR2 SYGVKD. V shed 2 bases, J shed 1 base, and the junction held 5 bases outside the gene matches. The CDR3 length is 17 residues. The DNA of the CDR3 is TGTGCCATCAGTGAGGGACTAGCGGGAGTGTCGTCCTACGAGCAGTACTTC. The encoded protein is CAISEGLAGVSSYEQYF.

A few counts support this clonotype. This chain uses TRBV12-5 with TRBJ2-5, with TRBD2 as a possible D gene (5 bases). The CDR3 spans 13 residues. The germline CDR1 and CDR2 sequences are LGHNT and FRNRAP. Trimming left V 6 bases short and J 3 bases short, with 11 bases between. The CDR3: CASGTSLKETQYF. In DNA, the CDR3 is TGTGCTAGTGGAACTAGTTTGAAAGAGACCCAGTACTTC.

In its sample, this clonotype was seen a few times. The rearrangement uses TRBV20-1 and TRBJ2-7; no reliable D call. Trimming shortened V by 5 bases and J by 0 bases, and 14 bases separated the two germline ends. This CDR3 has 14 amino acids. Looked up from germline, CDR1 is DFQATT and CDR2 is SNEGSKA (reference sequence). CDR3 in amino acids: CSAYSSSFSYEQYF. DNA for the CDR3: TGCAGTGCTTATAGCTCCAGCTTCTCCTACGAGCAGTACTTC.

This clonotype was detected a few times. The chain links TRBV12-3 or TRBV12-4 to TRBJ1-1, with D uncertain. Trimming removed 7 bases from V and 1 base from J, with 13 bases in between. The CDR3 loop spans 14 amino acids. Written as DNA, the CDR3 is TGTGCCAGCAAATCTGTTGGAGCGAACACTGAAGCTTTCTTT. It codes for CASKSVGANTEAFF.

This clonotype showed up just a few times. The V gene is TRBV12-3 or TRBV12-4, the J gene TRBJ1-2; perhaps TRBD1 as D (5 bases). This CDR3 region has 14 residues. V was cut by 2 bases and J by 6 bases, with 13 bases left in between. The CDR3 coding sequence is TGTGCCAGCAGTTTACAGGGCTCATTGAATGGCTACACCTTC. Amino acid sequence: CASSLQGSLNGYTF.

This clonotype was seen only a few times. J is TRBJ1-1 and V is TRBV29-1, with D perhaps matching TRBD1 (5 bases). Germline lookup yields CDR1 SQVTM and CDR2 ANQGSEA. CDR3 length equals 10 residues. Trimming took 8 bases from V and 5 from J, leaving 9 bases between them. This chain's CDR3 is CSFQGTEAFF. CDR3 nucleotides: TGCAGCTTTCAGGGTACTGAAGCTTTCTTT.

The rearrangement links TRBV24-1 to TRBJ2-3, with no clear D. Germline V gene lookup returns CDR1 KGHDR and CDR2 SFDVKD. This CDR3 comprises 14 residues. The V and J ends lost 4 bases and 2 bases respectively, with 9 bases between them. DNA for the CDR3: TGTGCCACCAGTGAGCATTCTAACACAGATACGCAGTATTTT. This encodes CATSEHSNTDTQYF.

The CDR3 sequence: CSSRDSNWDNEQFF. DNA for the CDR3: TGCAGCTCCCGGGACTCCAACTGGGACAATGAGCAGTTCTTC. The chain links TRBV29-1 to TRBJ2-1, with D possibly matching TRBD2 (6 bases). The CDR3 has 14 amino acids. V dropped 8 bases and J dropped 5 bases, with 19 bases sitting between them. Germline V gene data show CDR1 as SQVTM and CDR2 as ANQGSEA.

The V gene is TRBV18, the J gene TRBJ2-3, with 7 bases identical to TRBD2. Germline lookup yields CDR1 KGHSH and CDR2 LQKENI. With V trimmed by 1 base and J by 3 bases, 7 bases remained unmatched. The CDR3 contains 16 residues. The CDR3 sequence: CASSPLGLADTDTQYF. CDR3 in DNA: TGTGCCAGCTCACCACTTGGTCTAGCGGATACAGATACGCAGTATTTT.

This clonotype was seen a handful of times. The chain couples TRBV5-1 to TRBJ2-5, with D maybe TRBD2 (5 bases). CDR3 length: 13 residues. CDR1 is SGHRS, CDR2 YFSETQ, per germline. The V and J ends lost 7 bases and 5 bases respectively, with 15 bases between them. The CDR3 DNA sequence: TGCGCCAGCGGCCTAGCTATAGGGGAGACCCAGTACTTC. Its translation is CASGLAIGETQYF. Looking up the rest from reference TRBV5-1 and TRBJ2-5 gives the full variable domain: KAGVTQTPRYLIKTRGQQVTLSCSPISGHRSVSWYQQTPGQGLQFLFEYFSETQRNKGNFPGRFSGRQFSNSRSEMNVSTLELGDSALYLCASGLAIGETQYFGPGTRLLVL.

There are a few counts of this clonotype. V and J are TRBV6-5 and TRBJ2-3; TRBD2 aligns across 13 bases. V dropped 2 bases and J dropped 0; count of bases not matched to a gene: 5. The CDR3 length is 18 residues. The germline V gene encodes CDR1 MNHEY and CDR2 SVGAGI. The CDR3 DNA reads as TGTGCCAGCAGTTACCGGCCGGGACTAGCGGGAAGCACAGATACGCAGTATTTT. This translates into CASSYRPGLAGSTDTQYF.

This clonotype has a handful of counts. The chain combines TRBV6-1 with TRBJ1-5, with a weak D call TRBD1 (6 bases). This CDR3 is 15 amino acids long. Germline CDR1 and CDR2: MNHNS and SASEGT. V lost 6 bases to trimming and J lost 1 base, with 13 bases between them. The CDR3 loop is CASSIDRSSNQPQHF. The CDR3, as DNA: TGTGCCAGCAGCATCGACAGGAGCAGCAATCAGCCCCAGCATTTT.

The V gene is TRBV12-3 or TRBV12-4, the J gene TRBJ2-1, with D hard to call. The CDR3 spans 12 residues. Trimming shortened V by 3 bases and J by 9 bases, and 9 bases separated the two germline ends. The DNA for the CDR3 is TGTGCCAGCAGTTTGACTGGAAGTGAGCAGTTCTTC. This gives the protein CASSLTGSEQFF.

In DNA, the CDR3 is TGTGCCATCAGTGGCGGGGGGAACACCGGGGAGCTGTTTTTT. Translation gives CAISGGGNTGELFF. This chain joins TRBV10-3 and TRBJ2-2, with 7 nucleotides matching TRBD2. This CDR3 has 14 residues. CDR1 is ENHRY, CDR2 SYGVKD, per germline. Trimming removed 4 bases from V and 1 base from J; junction bases left unmatched: 0.

The chain uses TRBV19 and TRBJ2-1, with D maybe TRBD1 (5 bases). Per the germline V gene, CDR1 is LNHDA and CDR2 is SQIVND (reference sequence). V gave up 2 bases and J gave up 2 bases, with 16 bases separating them. This CDR3 spans 17 amino acids. DNA of the CDR3: TGTGCCAGTAGTATAAAATGGGCAGGGCCCCCCTACAATGAGCAGTTCTTC. Its protein product is CASSIKWAGPPYNEQFF. The full variable domain, its missing parts supplied by reference TRBV19 and TRBJ2-1, is DGGITQSPKYLFRKEGQNVTLSCEQNLNHDAMYWYRQDPGQGLRLIYYSQIVNDFQKGDIAEGYSVSREKKESFPLTVTSAQKNPTAFYLCASSIKWAGPPYNEQFFGPGTRLTVL.

The table lists this clonotype with a few counts. The chain employs TRBV20-1 and TRBJ2-7; TRBD2 might be the D (6 bases). The germline gives CDR1 DFQATT, CDR2 SNEGSKA (reference sequence). The V end lost 6 bases, the J end lost 2 bases, and 17 bases lay between the germline ends. This CDR3 is built from 14 residues. The CDR3 spells CSARDFSGTYEQYF. DNA of the CDR3: TGCAGTGCCCGGGACTTCTCCGGAACCTACGAGCAGTACTTC.

A few counts support this clonotype. The chain joins TRBV24-1 to TRBJ2-7, with TRBD1 as a possible D gene (6 bases). This CDR3 is 15 amino acids long. Germline CDR1 and CDR2: KGHDR and SFDVKD. V was shortened by 5 bases and J by 6 bases, with 19 bases between the two germline ends. This CDR3 is CATSAKTGDKGEQYF. The DNA for the CDR3 is TGTGCCACCAGTGCGAAGACAGGTGATAAAGGCGAGCAGTACTTC.

The rearrangement links TRBV12-3 or TRBV12-4 to TRBJ2-1, with 7 bases matching TRBD2. After removal of 7 bases from V and 10 bases from J, the junction contained 16 bases not matched to a gene. The CDR3 covers 15 residues. CDR3 DNA: TGTGCCAGCACGAATCGGGCTAGCGGCCAGAAGGAGCAGTTCTTC. It specifies CASTNRASGQKEQFF.